A single sample is the source of the 27 T cell receptor beta chains below, sequenced in a study of cytomegalovirus exposure and HLA in healthy donors. The primer mix had 60 Vbeta and 13 Jbeta primers. TCRdb's table, derived via immunoSEQ multiplex PCR, lists solely in-frame clones and lacks some. The table includes some 200,000 clones, roughly 83% detected once. Sequencing was carried out using PBMCs. The receptors come from a boy aged 2 to 9 in good health and CMV-seronegative.

This chain connects TRBV7-2 to TRBJ2-7; 7 nucleotides align to TRBD1. This CDR3 is built from 14 residues. The germline gives CDR1 SGHTA, CDR2 FQGNSA. The junction had 10 bases not matched to a gene; V was cut back by 5 bases and J by 6 bases. The CDR3 loop reads CASSPQTGSSEQYF. In nucleotides, the CDR3 is TGTGCCAGCAGCCCCCAGACAGGGTCGTCCGAGCAGTACTTC. The full variable domain, with the rest looked up from reference TRBV7-2 and TRBJ2-7, is GAGVSQSPSNKVTEKGKDVELRCDPISGHTALYWYRQSLGQGLEFLIYFQGNSAPDKSGLPSDRFSAERTGGSVSTLTIQRTQQEDSAVYLCASSPQTGSSEQYFGPGTRLTVT.

This clone was picked up a small number of times. V gene TRBV5-4 combines with J gene TRBJ2-1; TRBD2 aligns across 13 bases. The CDR3 spans 15 residues. V lost 3 bases and J lost 4; bases outside the gene matches: 1. The germline gives CDR1 SGHNT, CDR2 YYREEE (reference sequence). The CDR3 DNA follows: TGTGCCAGCAGCTGGGGACTAGCGGGGTACAATGAGCAGTTCTTC. This encodes CASSWGLAGYNEQFF.

The chain is built from TRBV2 and TRBJ2-3; TRBD1 might be the D (5 bases). From germline, CDR1 is SNHLY and CDR2 FYNNEI. CDR3 length: 13 amino acids. V gave up 11 bases and J gave up 4 bases, with 16 bases separating them. The CDR3 nucleotides are TGTGCCCACTCAGTAGGGGTTTCAGATACGCAGTATTTT. This translates into CAHSVGVSDTQYF. Full variable domain (remainder filled in from reference TRBV2 and TRBJ2-3): EPEVTQTPSHQVTQMGQEVILRCVPISNHLYFYWYRQILGQKVEFLVSFYNNEISEKSEIFDDQFSVERPDGSNFTLKIRSTKLEDSAMYFCAHSVGVSDTQYFGPGTRLTVL.

This chain joins TRBV30 and TRBJ2-7; 9 bases align to TRBD2. Germline V gene lookup returns CDR1 GTSNPN and CDR2 SVGIG (reference sequence). After removal of 0 bases from V and 2 bases from J, the junction contained 5 bases not matched to a gene. The CDR3 is 15 amino acids. This CDR3 is CAWSVGRGGPYEQYF. CDR3 coding DNA: TGTGCCTGGAGTGTAGGGCGGGGGGGCCCCTACGAGCAGTACTTC.

V and J are TRBV6-5 and TRBJ1-2; TRBD1 agrees at 8 bases. V lost 6 bases and J lost 2; bases outside the gene matches: 5. In germline, CDR1 is MNHEY, CDR2 SVGAGI. The CDR3 runs 14 residues. The CDR3 reads CASRRTGNNYGYTF. DNA for the CDR3: TGTGCCAGCAGACGGACAGGGAACAACTATGGCTACACCTTC.

In its sample, this clone was seen a few times. The gene calls are TRBV6-1 and TRBJ2-3; 8 bases align to TRBD2. CDR1 MNHNS and CDR2 SASEGT come from the germline V gene. This CDR3 is built from 14 residues. The junction had 4 bases not matched to a gene; V was cut back by 8 bases and J by 0 bases. This CDR3 reads CASVGLASTDTQYF. The CDR3 coding sequence is TGTGCCAGCGTAGGACTAGCCAGCACAGATACGCAGTATTTT.

The table lists this clone with a few counts. The chain carries TRBV5-1 and TRBJ2-7; D possibly corresponds to TRBD2 (6 bases). The CDR3 extends over 14 amino acids. In germline, CDR1 is SGHRS, CDR2 YFSETQ. The V end was cut by 4 bases, the J end by 7 bases, with 18 bases between. In DNA, the CDR3 is TGCGCCAGCAGCCGGACGAACTGGCGGGGAGAGCAGTACTTC. This encodes CASSRTNWRGEQYF.

A single count supports this clone. V usage is TRBV4-1 and J usage is TRBJ1-2; perhaps TRBD1 as D (5 bases). The germline V gene encodes CDR1 MGHRA and CDR2 YSYEKL. V lost 4 bases, J lost 4 bases, and 10 bases lay in between. The CDR3 covers 13 residues. The CDR3, as DNA: TGCGCCAGCAGCCGGGGCCCAAGCTATGGCTACACCTTC. Translated, it gives CASSRGPSYGYTF.

This chain connects TRBV9 to TRBJ1-2, with D possibly TRBD1 on 6 matching bases. Germline V gene data show CDR1 as SGDLS and CDR2 as YYNGEE. The germline V and J ends were trimmed by 2 bases and 4 bases, with 18 bases remaining between them. The CDR3 sequence is 16 residues long. The CDR3 here is CASSVRPAGTSYGYTF. The DNA of the CDR3 is TGTGCCAGCAGCGTTCGTCCCGCCGGGACATCCTATGGCTACACCTTC.

The chain uses TRBV27 and TRBJ2-7, with 7 bases identical to TRBD1. CDR3 length: 15 amino acids. Germline V gene lookup returns CDR1 MNHEY and CDR2 SMNVEV (reference sequence). V was pared by 5 bases and J by 3 bases, with 10 bases of the junction left unmatched. The CDR3 is CASSPLDREIYEQYF. The CDR3 bases are TGTGCCAGCAGTCCCTTAGACAGGGAAATCTACGAGCAGTACTTC.

J is TRBJ1-5 and V is TRBV27, with D unresolved. Germline V gene data show CDR1 as MNHEY and CDR2 as SMNVEV (reference sequence). Trimming cost V 5 bases and J 4 bases, with 9 bases left between them. There are 13 residues in the CDR3. CDR3: CASSPSGNQPQHF. Written as DNA, the CDR3 is TGTGCCAGCAGTCCCTCGGGAAATCAGCCCCAGCATTTT.

J is TRBJ1-1 and V is TRBV9; D ambiguous. The CDR3 is made up of 14 amino acids. V was cut by 4 bases and J by 1 base, with 11 bases left in between. Germline V gene sequence: CDR1 SGDLS, CDR2 YYNGEE. The CDR3 DNA follows: TGTGCCAGCAGCCCTGGGGAGTGGAACACTGAAGCTTTCTTT. Translation gives CASSPGEWNTEAFF.

This clone was seen a few times. The chain links TRBV5-6 to TRBJ1-3, with TRBD1 matching over 7 bases. The CDR3 has 15 residues. With V trimmed by 4 bases and J by 0 bases, 4 bases remained unmatched. Germline CDR1 and CDR2: SGHDT and YYEEEE. CDR3 bases: TGTGCCAGCAGCGTTGGGACAGCCTCTGGAAACACCATATATTTT. It codes for CASSVGTASGNTIYF. Complete variable domain (other parts from reference TRBV5-6 and TRBJ1-3): DAGVTQSPTHLIKTRGQQVTLRCSPKSGHDTVSWYQQALGQGPQFIFQYYEEEERQRGNFPDRFSGHQFPNYSSELNVNALLLGDSALYLCASSVGTASGNTIYFGEGSWLTVV.

The V and J genes are TRBV6-5 and TRBJ2-2; no clear D. The CDR3 length is 14 residues. CDR1 MNHEY and CDR2 SVGAGI come from the germline V gene. V was clipped by 2 bases and J by 5 bases, with 9 bases between them. CDR3 residues: CASSYESRTGELFF. DNA of the CDR3: TGTGCCAGCAGTTACGAGTCACGAACCGGGGAGCTGTTTTTT.

The rearrangement joins TRBV7-8 to TRBJ1-1, with D hard to call. The V and J ends lost 1 base and 4 bases respectively, with 4 bases between them. The germline V gene has CDR1 SGHVS and CDR2 FQNEAQ. The CDR3 has 12 residues. The CDR3 reads CASSLDSTEAFF. CDR3 nucleotides: TGTGCCAGCAGCTTAGACAGCACTGAAGCTTTCTTT. The variable domain in full, with the rest retrieved from reference TRBV7-8 and TRBJ1-1, is GAGVSQSPRYKVAKRGQDVALRCDPISGHVSLFWYQQALGQGPEFLTYFQNEAQLDKSGLPSDRFFAERPEGSVSTLKIQRTQQEDSAVYLCASSLDSTEAFFGQGTRLTVV.

This sequence joins TRBV6-5 and TRBJ2-7; maybe TRBD2 (6 bases). V was cut by 4 bases and J by 1 base, with 14 bases left in between. The CDR3 runs to 15 residues. Per germline, CDR1 MNHEY and CDR2 SVGAGI. CDR3 region: CASSFALGRSYEQYF. The CDR3 DNA is TGTGCCAGCAGTTTCGCTTTGGGGAGGTCCTACGAGCAGTACTTC.

Worth noting for this clone: A read error may account for a junction end that differs from germline. This CDR3 reads CSSSSGQGSYEQYF. CDR3 in DNA: TGTTCCAGCAGCTCGGGACAGGGGAGTTACGAGCAGTACTTC. The chain is built from TRBV7-9 and TRBJ2-7; TRBD1 aligns across 10 bases. The germline V gene encodes CDR1 SEHNR and CDR2 FQNEAQ (reference sequence). The CDR3 contains 14 residues.

This clone was found once. The chain combines TRBV7-2 with TRBJ2-7; 7 bases fit TRBD2. V lost 5 bases, J lost 0 bases, and 7 bases stayed unmatched. In germline, CDR1 is SGHTA, CDR2 FQGNSA. CDR3 length equals 15 residues. CDR3 amino acids: CASSTPPSGSYEQYF. CDR3 sequence (DNA): TGTGCCAGCAGCACCCCCCCTAGCGGCTCCTACGAGCAGTACTTC.

This chain joins TRBV7-8 and TRBJ2-5, with a possible D match to TRBD2 (6 bases). CDR1 is SGHVS, CDR2 FQNEAQ, per germline. This CDR3 is 16 amino acids long. The germline V and J ends were trimmed by 1 base and 0 bases, with 12 bases remaining between them. DNA for the CDR3: TGTGCCAGCAGCTTAGATACCCGGGACTACCAAGAGACCCAGTACTTC. It specifies CASSLDTRDYQETQYF.

This chain uses TRBV12-5 with TRBJ2-5; 14 positions match TRBD2. Germline V gives CDR1 LGHNT, CDR2 FRNRAP. Trimming cost V 4 bases and J 0 bases; bases outside gene matches: 4. This CDR3 contains 17 residues. The CDR3 sequence is CASGSGLAGGYQETQYF. CDR3 sequence (DNA): TGTGCTAGTGGTTCTGGACTAGCGGGAGGTTACCAAGAGACCCAGTACTTC.

The V and J genes are TRBV15 and TRBJ2-3, with D hard to call. This CDR3 region has 14 residues. V lost 0 bases, J lost 4 bases, and 8 bases lay in between. Germline CDR1 and CDR2: LNHNV and YYDKDF (reference sequence). CDR3 sequence: CATSRDVSADTQYF. In DNA form, the CDR3 reads TGTGCCACCAGCAGAGATGTTTCGGCAGATACGCAGTATTTT. Filled out from reference TRBV15 and TRBJ2-3, the complete variable domain reads DAMVIQNPRYQVTQFGKPVTLSCSQTLNHNVMYWYQQKSSQAPKLLFHYYDKDFNNEADTPDNFQSRRPNTSFCFLDIRSPGLGDTAMYLCATSRDVSADTQYFGPGTRLTVL.

The chain is built from TRBV5-4 and TRBJ1-4; D gene ambiguous. V was pared by 0 bases and J by 7 bases, with 16 bases between. CDR3 size: 16 residues. Per the germline V gene, CDR1 is SGHNT and CDR2 is YYREEE (reference sequence). CDR3 sequence: CASSLELTLVSEKLFF. The CDR3 nucleotides read TGTGCCAGCAGCTTGGAGCTCACCCTGGTGTCTGAAAAACTGTTTTTT.

This chain links TRBV27 with TRBJ1-6; D gene unclear. The V and J ends lost 0 bases and 7 bases respectively, with 7 bases between them. The CDR3 is 14 amino acids. The germline V gene has CDR1 MNHEY and CDR2 SMNVEV (reference sequence). This CDR3 reads CASSLSGGNSPLHF. In DNA, the CDR3 is TGTGCCAGCAGTTTATCTGGAGGCAATTCACCCCTCCACTTT.

The rearrangement joins TRBV7-9 to TRBJ1-5; TRBD1 aligns across 8 bases. V gave up 5 bases and J gave up 2 bases; unmatched junction bases: 5. Looked up from germline, CDR1 is SEHNR and CDR2 is FQNEAQ (reference sequence). The CDR3 loop spans 15 amino acids. The CDR3 sequence is CASSDRGDGNQPQHF. CDR3 bases: TGTGCCAGCAGCGACAGGGGCGATGGCAATCAGCCCCAGCATTTT.

V and J are TRBV5-8 and TRBJ2-3; D is unclear. The germline V and J ends were trimmed by 0 bases and 4 bases, with 12 bases remaining between them. This CDR3 is 15 amino acids long. Germline values: CDR1 SGHTS, CDR2 YDEGEE. The CDR3 spells CASSLGAVKPDTQYF. The CDR3 DNA follows: TGTGCCAGCAGCTTGGGGGCCGTAAAACCAGATACGCAGTATTTT. Supplemented by reference TRBV5-8 and TRBJ2-3, the full variable domain reads EAGVTQSPTHLIKTRGQQATLRCSPISGHTSVYWYQQALGLGLQFLLWYDEGEERNRGNFPPRFSGRQFPNYSSELNVNALELEDSALYLCASSLGAVKPDTQYFGPGTRLTVL.

On this clone itself: Other DNA sequences from this sample encode an identical CDR3 as well. This chain links TRBV6-5 with TRBJ1-3; D uncertain. V was clipped by 7 bases and J by 0 bases, with 13 bases between them. There are 15 residues in the CDR3. Germline values: CDR1 MNHEY, CDR2 SVGAGI. For the CDR3, the DNA is TGTGCCAGCACCCCAGGAATCGCCTCTGGAAACACCATATATTTT. This encodes CASTPGIASGNTIYF.

V is TRBV5-4 and J is TRBJ2-2; D is unclear. V was pared by 0 bases and J by 1 base, with 7 bases between. Per germline, CDR1 SGHNT and CDR2 YYREEE (reference sequence). CDR3 length equals 15 residues. The CDR3 sequence is CASSLAPVNTGELFF. The CDR3 DNA is TGTGCCAGCAGCTTGGCTCCCGTGAACACCGGGGAGCTGTTTTTT.